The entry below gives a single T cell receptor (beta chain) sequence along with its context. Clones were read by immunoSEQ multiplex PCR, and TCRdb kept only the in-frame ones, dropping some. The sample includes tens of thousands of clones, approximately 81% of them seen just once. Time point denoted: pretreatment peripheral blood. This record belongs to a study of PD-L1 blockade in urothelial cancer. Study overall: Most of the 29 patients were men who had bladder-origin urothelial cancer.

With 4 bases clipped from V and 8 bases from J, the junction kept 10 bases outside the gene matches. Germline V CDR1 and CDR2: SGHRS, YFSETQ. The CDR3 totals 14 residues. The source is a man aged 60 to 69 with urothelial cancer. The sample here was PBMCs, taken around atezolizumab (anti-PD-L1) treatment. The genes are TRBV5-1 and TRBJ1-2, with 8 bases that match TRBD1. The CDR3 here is CASSTYDRGGGYTF. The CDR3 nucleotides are TGCGCCAGCAGCACGTACGACAGGGGAGGCGGCTACACCTTC.